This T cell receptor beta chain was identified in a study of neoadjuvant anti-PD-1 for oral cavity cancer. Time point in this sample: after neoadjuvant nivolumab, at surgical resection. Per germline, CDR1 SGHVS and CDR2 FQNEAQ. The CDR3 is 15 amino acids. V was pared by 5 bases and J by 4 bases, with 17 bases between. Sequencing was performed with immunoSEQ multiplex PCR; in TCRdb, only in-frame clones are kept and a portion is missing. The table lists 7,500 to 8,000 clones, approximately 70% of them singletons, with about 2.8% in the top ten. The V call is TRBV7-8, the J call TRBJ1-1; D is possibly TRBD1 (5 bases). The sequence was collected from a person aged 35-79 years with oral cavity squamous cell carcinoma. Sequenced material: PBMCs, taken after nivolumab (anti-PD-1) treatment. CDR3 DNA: TGTGCCAGCAGCCGGGGGGGTGAGGTAGGCACTGAAGCTTTCTTT. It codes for CASSRGGEVGTEAFF.